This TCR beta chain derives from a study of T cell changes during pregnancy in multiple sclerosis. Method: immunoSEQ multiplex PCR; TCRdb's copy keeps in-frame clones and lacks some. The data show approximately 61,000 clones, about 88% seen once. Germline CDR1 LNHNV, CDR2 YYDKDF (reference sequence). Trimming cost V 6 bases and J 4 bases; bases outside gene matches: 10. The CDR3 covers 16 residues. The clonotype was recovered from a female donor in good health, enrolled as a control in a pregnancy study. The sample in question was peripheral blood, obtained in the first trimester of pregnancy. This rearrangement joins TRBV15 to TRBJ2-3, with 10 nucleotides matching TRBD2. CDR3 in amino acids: CATRALAGKVADTQYF. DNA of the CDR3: TGTGCCACCAGGGCACTAGCGGGAAAGGTAGCAGATACGCAGTATTTT.